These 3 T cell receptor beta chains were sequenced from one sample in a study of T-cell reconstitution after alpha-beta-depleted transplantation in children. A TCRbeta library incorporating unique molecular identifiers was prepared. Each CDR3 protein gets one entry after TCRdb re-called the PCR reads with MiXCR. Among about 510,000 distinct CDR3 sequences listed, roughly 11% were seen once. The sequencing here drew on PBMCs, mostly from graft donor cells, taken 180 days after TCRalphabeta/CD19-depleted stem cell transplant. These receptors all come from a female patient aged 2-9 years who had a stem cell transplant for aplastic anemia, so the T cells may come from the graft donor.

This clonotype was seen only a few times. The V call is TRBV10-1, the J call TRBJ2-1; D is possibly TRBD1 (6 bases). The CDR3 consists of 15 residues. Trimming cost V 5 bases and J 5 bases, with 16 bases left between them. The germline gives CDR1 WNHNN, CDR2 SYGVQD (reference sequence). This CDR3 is CASSPYRASHNEQFF. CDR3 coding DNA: TGCGCCAGCAGTCCCTACAGGGCCTCTCACAATGAGCAGTTCTTC.

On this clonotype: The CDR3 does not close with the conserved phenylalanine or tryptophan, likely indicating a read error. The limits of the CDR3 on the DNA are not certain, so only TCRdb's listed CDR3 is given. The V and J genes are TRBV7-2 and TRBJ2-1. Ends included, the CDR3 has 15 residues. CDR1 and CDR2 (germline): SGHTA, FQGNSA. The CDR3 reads CASSPDRRSYNEQLL.

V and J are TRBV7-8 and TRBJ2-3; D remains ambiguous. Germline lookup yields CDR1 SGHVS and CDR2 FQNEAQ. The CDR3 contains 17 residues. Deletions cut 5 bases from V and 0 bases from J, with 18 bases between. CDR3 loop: CASSRHERRDSTDTQYF. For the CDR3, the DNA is TGTGCCAGCAGCCGCCACGAACGACGTGATAGCACAGATACGCAGTATTTT.